The 10 T cell receptor beta chains in this list originate from one sample, sequenced in a study of blood T cell repertoires in COVID-19. Measured with immunoSEQ multiplex PCR; TCRdb has only the in-frame clones, and not every one. Seen here are 120,000 to 150,000 clones, roughly 84% observed once, and the top ten hold around two fifths. Specimen: peripheral blood. The receptor set was obtained from a human donor in a cohort sampled during active COVID-19.

This clone was found a few times. The chain recombines TRBV30 with TRBJ2-5; 9 bases fit TRBD1. Germline CDR1 and CDR2: GTSNPN and SVGIG (reference sequence). Germline trimming cut 5 bases from V and 4 bases from J; bases unmatched to any gene: 14. The CDR3 runs to 16 residues. The DNA for the CDR3 is TGTGCCTGGGCCCTAAGGGACAGGGCCGTCCGAGAGACCCAGTACTTC. Amino acids: CAWALRDRAVRETQYF.

J is TRBJ1-2 and V is TRBV5-1; TRBD1 agrees at 9 bases. CDR3 length equals 16 residues. The junction had 12 bases not matched to a gene; V was cut back by 4 bases and J by 5 bases. Per the germline V gene, CDR1 is SGHRS and CDR2 is YFSETQ. CDR3 in amino acids: CASSIYRDRAGYGYTF. Written as DNA, the CDR3 is TGCGCCAGCAGCATCTACCGGGACAGGGCAGGGTATGGCTACACCTTC.

The rearrangement uses TRBV9 and TRBJ1-2, with 10 bases matching TRBD1. J lost 6 bases, V lost 4 bases, and 3 bases had no gene match. This CDR3 is built from 13 residues. Germline V gives CDR1 SGDLS, CDR2 YYNGEE. The DNA for the CDR3 is TGTGCCAGCAGCCAAGACAGGGGGCATGGCTACACCTTC. Translating it yields CASSQDRGHGYTF.

This clone was seen a few times. This chain links TRBV27 with TRBJ1-6; 11 bases are shared with TRBD1. Germline CDR1 and CDR2: MNHEY and SMNVEV (reference sequence). The CDR3 runs 19 residues. Trimming at V came to 3 bases and at J to 2 bases, leaving 9 bases not matched to a gene. The chain's CDR3 is CASSLEGRTGGPYNSPLHF. The CDR3 bases are TGTGCCAGCAGTTTGGAGGGAAGGACAGGGGGCCCCTATAATTCACCCCTCCACTTT.

This rearrangement joins TRBV5-1 to TRBJ2-3; TRBD2 agrees at 11 bases. This CDR3 contains 18 residues. Unmatched junction bases numbered 12, after V lost 2 bases and J lost 4 bases. From germline, CDR1 is SGHRS and CDR2 YFSETQ. DNA of the CDR3: TGCGCCAGCAGCTTACCCGGGACTAGCGGTTCCGTTGCAGATACGCAGTATTTT. Its protein is CASSLPGTSGSVADTQYF.

This chain joins TRBV5-1 and TRBJ1-5; 10 bases agree with TRBD1. This CDR3 is 15 amino acids long. V gave up 0 bases and J gave up 6 bases; unmatched junction bases: 3. The germline gives CDR1 SGHRS, CDR2 YFSETQ. In nucleotides, the CDR3 is TGCGCCAGCAGCTTGGCAGGGACAGGGGTTCAGCCCCAGCATTTT. It encodes CASSLAGTGVQPQHF.

This chain links TRBV3-1 (or the pseudogene TRBV3-2) with TRBJ2-7; TRBD1 matches 8 bases. The CDR3 extends over 16 amino acids. From germline, CDR1 is LGHDT and CDR2 YNNKEL (reference sequence). V shed 0 bases and J 0 bases; nucleotides not matched to a gene: 4. The DNA of the CDR3 is TGTGCCAGCAGCCAAGAAGAAGGACAGGGCTCCTACGAGCAGTACTTC. Amino acid sequence: CASSQEEGQGSYEQYF.

This chain links TRBV11-3 with TRBJ2-5; D gene ambiguous. CDR3 length equals 13 residues. Germline V lookup: CDR1 SGHNT, CDR2 YENEEA. V was trimmed by 0 bases and J by 7 bases, leaving 9 bases between them. The DNA of the CDR3 is TGTGCCAGCAGCTTAGAGGCTAGACCGACCCAGTACTTC. Protein product: CASSLEARPTQYF.

This rearrangement joins TRBV5-5 to TRBJ2-7; 11 bases agree with TRBD1. Germline loops: CDR1 SGHKS, CDR2 YYEKEE (reference sequence). J lost 3 bases, V lost 0 bases, and 5 bases had no gene match. The CDR3 has 16 amino acids. CDR3 nucleotides: TGTGCCAGCAGCTTGGCCGCGGGGACAGGGGGCTACGAGCAGTACTTC. It translates to CASSLAAGTGGYEQYF.

V gene TRBV5-1 combines with J gene TRBJ1-5; D not certain. V was clipped by 6 bases and J by 0 bases, with 13 bases between them. The CDR3 is 15 amino acids. CDR1 is SGHRS and CDR2 is YFSETQ in the germline V gene. The CDR3 nucleotides are TGCGCCAGCACCCCGACACCGTATAGCAATCAGCCCCAGCATTTT. It codes for CASTPTPYSNQPQHF.